The T cell receptor (beta chain) under discussion was sequenced for a study of blood T cell repertoires in COVID-19. About the research overall: PBMCs, B-cell-depleted T cells, or T cells provided the cDNA or gDNA that made up the material.

Germline CDR1 WSHSY, CDR2 SAAADI. Trimming left V 8 bases short and J 7 bases short, with 9 bases between. There are 12 residues in the CDR3. Per the original methods: Researchers report that nucleated cell counts were estimated from reference gene primer amplification. TCRdb's table, derived via immunoSEQ multiplex PCR, lists solely in-frame clones and lacks some. That table gives V, J and clone size, and the DNA gave D and trimming. The table lists roughly 88,000 clones, 80% to 85% of them singletons. The J gene is TRBJ1-6, the V gene TRBV10-2; D unresolved. The sequence came from a woman aged 80 or older with active or convalescent COVID-19. Sequencing was carried out using peripheral blood. CDR3 nucleotides: TGCGCCAGCGGAGGGAACAATTCACCCCTCCACTTT. This translates into CASGGNNSPLHF.